Following are 28 T cell receptor beta chains from one sample sequenced in a study of T-cell memory formation after mild COVID-19 (TCRdb year 2021). Library method: 5' RACE. Sequencing relied on an Illumina NovaSeq 6000. TCRdb trimmed the raw reads at Q25, called clones with MiXCR and kept productive beta chains. Rows merge per CDR3 protein into single entries with the most common DNA and genes. The sample table shows around 530,000 distinct CDR3 sequences, and less than 25% are seen once. The top ten hold approximately 8.4% of the sample. Sequenced input: PBMCs or a T cell subset sorted from them (not recorded which). The receptors were sampled from an adult woman who had mild COVID-19 (a few samples of this study predate the infection). The sample titles of this study are shuffled in the database, so cell type and time point are left out; the donor was told from shared clones.

This clonotype was detected only a few times. This chain joins TRBV11-3 and TRBJ1-1, with 11 bases identical to TRBD1. The germline CDR1 and CDR2 sequences are SGHNT and YENEEA. The CDR3 is made up of 14 amino acids. V lost 5 bases, J lost 11 bases, and 10 bases stayed unmatched. CDR3 bases: TGTGCCAGCAGCCCGGGACAGGGGGATTATCGGGCTTTCTTT. It encodes CASSPGQGDYRAFF. Together with reference TRBV11-3 and TRBJ1-1, the CDR3 gives the full variable domain: EAGVVQSPRYKIIEKKQPVAFWCNPISGHNTLYWYLQNLGQGPELLIRYENEEAVDDSQLPKDRFSAERLKGVDSTLKIQPAELGDSAVYLCASSPGQGDYRAFFGQGTRLTVV.

V and J are TRBV5-1 and TRBJ2-7, with D unclear. The V end lost 4 bases, the J end lost 5 bases, and 7 bases lay between the germline ends. The CDR3 loop spans 11 amino acids. Germline loops: CDR1 SGHRS, CDR2 YFSETQ. The chain's CDR3 is CASSTRDEQYF. The DNA for the CDR3 is TGCGCCAGCAGCACGAGAGACGAGCAGTACTTC.

This clonotype has a handful of counts. The chain employs TRBV12-3 or TRBV12-4 and TRBJ1-5, with D maybe TRBD1 (5 bases). V was cut by 7 bases and J by 7 bases, with 14 bases left in between. The CDR3 spans 13 residues. CDR3 DNA: TGTGCCAGCACCCGGGGGGGTCTCCAGCCCCAGCATTTT. Its translation is CASTRGGLQPQHF.

This clonotype was observed a few times. This sequence joins TRBV15 and TRBJ1-1; D is ambiguous. Trimming left V 3 bases short and J 6 bases short, with 17 bases between. Germline V lookup: CDR1 LNHNV, CDR2 YYDKDF (reference sequence). This CDR3 is 15 amino acids long. The CDR3: CATSSTMGDVPEAFF. The CDR3 DNA is TGTGCCACCAGCAGCACAATGGGAGATGTTCCTGAAGCTTTCTTT.

In this sample, this clonotype turned up a few times. In nucleotides, the CDR3 is TGCGCCAGCAGCTTGGAGGTTTCGGGACAGGGGGAGAATGAGCAGTTCTTC. It is translated as CASSLEVSGQGENEQFF. The chain joins TRBV5-1 to TRBJ2-1, with 11 bases aligning to TRBD1. The junction had 9 bases not matched to a gene; V was cut back by 0 bases and J by 7 bases. Germline V CDR1 and CDR2: SGHRS, YFSETQ. CDR3 length: 17 amino acids.

The chain couples TRBV5-1 to TRBJ2-3; 11 nucleotides align to TRBD2. In germline, CDR1 is SGHRS, CDR2 YFSETQ. V shed 4 bases, J shed 1 base, and the junction held 8 bases outside the gene matches. CDR3 size: 17 residues. This CDR3 reads CASSGGLAGPRTDTQYF. The CDR3 DNA reads TGCGCCAGCAGCGGTGGACTAGCGGGTCCGCGCACAGATACGCAGTATTTT.

The CDR3 nucleotides read TGCAGCGTTGACGTAAGATTGGCAGATACGCAGTATTTT. It translates to CSVDVRLADTQYF. The V and J genes are TRBV29-1 and TRBJ2-3, with unresolved D. The germline V gene has CDR1 SQVTM and CDR2 ANQGSEA. Between the trimmed V and J ends, which lost 3 bases and 4 bases, there was a span of 11 bases. This CDR3 comprises 13 residues.

This clonotype was found many times. The rearrangement links TRBV4-1 to TRBJ2-7; D is undetermined. Per the germline V gene, CDR1 is MGHRA and CDR2 is YSYEKL. The CDR3 loop spans 14 amino acids. V was clipped by 0 bases and J by 4 bases, with 10 bases between them. The CDR3 is CASSQEGWEYEQYF. Written as DNA, the CDR3 is TGCGCCAGCAGCCAAGAGGGCTGGGAATACGAGCAGTACTTC.

The table lists this clonotype with a few counts. The chain combines TRBV24-1 with TRBJ1-5, with TRBD1 matching 7 bases. Unmatched junction bases numbered 14, after V lost 0 bases and J lost 7 bases. The CDR3 loop spans 18 amino acids. Germline lookup yields CDR1 KGHDR and CDR2 SFDVKD. The CDR3 region has the DNA TGTGCCACCAGTGATTTGCCGAAAGGACAGGCTTGGTCCCAGCCCCAGCATTTT. Translation: CATSDLPKGQAWSQPQHF.

The V and J genes are TRBV18 and TRBJ1-2, with TRBD1 matching over 7 bases. Germline loops: CDR1 KGHSH, CDR2 LQKENI. Trimming cost V 3 bases and J 5 bases; bases outside gene matches: 15. The CDR3 length is 17 residues. CDR3 nucleotides: TGTGCCAGCTCACCGCTCGGCACTGAGGGGGCGCAATATGGCTACACCTTC. This gives the protein CASSPLGTEGAQYGYTF.

This rearrangement joins TRBV29-1 to TRBJ2-7; D is perhaps TRBD2 (6 bases). Per germline, CDR1 SQVTM and CDR2 ANQGSEA. The CDR3 sequence is 12 residues long. V gave up 4 bases and J gave up 2 bases, with 9 bases separating them. This CDR3 reads CSVVAAAYEQYF. Written as DNA, the CDR3 is TGCAGCGTTGTAGCGGCCGCCTACGAGCAGTACTTC.

This clonotype was recorded a few times. CDR3 residues: CASSPGTGRGYTF. The CDR3 bases are TGTGCCAGCAGCCCCGGGACAGGACGAGGCTACACCTTC. This rearrangement joins TRBV6-5 to TRBJ1-2; TRBD1 matches 8 bases. The CDR3 has 13 amino acids. V lost 6 bases and J lost 8; bases outside the gene matches: 8. Germline CDR1 MNHEY, CDR2 SVGAGI.

This clonotype has a handful of counts. The DNA of the CDR3 is TGCGCCAGCAGCTTGCAGGGGGCAGTATCAGATACGCAGTATTTT. This gives the protein CASSLQGAVSDTQYF. The chain combines TRBV5-1 with TRBJ2-3; TRBD1 matches 8 bases. The germline V gene encodes CDR1 SGHRS and CDR2 YFSETQ. This CDR3 has 15 residues. V trimming: 1 base; J trimming: 4 bases; junction bases outside the gene matches: 5. Combining the CDR3 with reference TRBV5-1 and TRBJ2-3 gives the whole variable domain KAGVTQTPRYLIKTRGQQVTLSCSPISGHRSVSWYQQTPGQGLQFLFEYFSETQRNKGNFPGRFSGRQFSNSRSEMNVSTLELGDSALYLCASSLQGAVSDTQYFGPGTRLTVL.

This clonotype was counted many times. The CDR3: CASSSSDRLIYGYTF. Here the CDR3 DNA reads TGTGCCAGCAGCTCGTCCGACAGACTTATCTATGGCTACACCTTC. The rearrangement uses TRBV7-9 and TRBJ1-2; tentative D call: TRBD1 (5 bases). V was shortened by 4 bases and J by 4 bases, with 16 bases between the two germline ends. CDR1 and CDR2 (germline): SEHNR, FQNEAQ (reference sequence). The CDR3 extends over 15 amino acids.

There are a few counts of this clonotype. This sequence joins TRBV7-8 and TRBJ2-3, with a possible D match to TRBD2 (5 bases). V lost 4 bases, J lost 10 bases, and 9 bases lay in between. The CDR3 consists of 11 residues. Germline CDR1 reads SGHVS; CDR2 reads FQNEAQ. CDR3 bases: TGTGCCAGCAGCTCGACCGGGGCGCAGTATTTT. This translates into CASSSTGAQYF. Together with reference TRBV7-8 and TRBJ2-3, the CDR3 gives the full variable domain: GAGVSQSPRYKVAKRGQDVALRCDPISGHVSLFWYQQALGQGPEFLTYFQNEAQLDKSGLPSDRFFAERPEGSVSTLKIQRTQQEDSAVYLCASSSTGAQYFGPGTRLTVL.

This rearrangement joins TRBV6-5 to TRBJ1-1; D gene ambiguous. The V and J ends lost 2 bases and 7 bases respectively, with 14 bases between them. Germline CDR1 is MNHEY and CDR2 is SVGAGI. CDR3 length: 14 residues. The CDR3 DNA sequence: TGTGCCAGCAGTTACCTCCAGGTAGGGAGTGAAGCTTTCTTT. This gives the protein CASSYLQVGSEAFF.

This clonotype was picked up a small number of times. The rearrangement uses TRBV20-1 and TRBJ2-1; D gene ambiguous. V was pared by 7 bases and J by 3 bases, with 13 bases between. CDR1 DFQATT and CDR2 SNEGSKA come from the germline V gene (reference sequence). The CDR3 covers 13 residues. The CDR3 reads CSVPAESYNEQFF. The DNA for the CDR3 is TGCAGTGTCCCGGCCGAAAGCTACAATGAGCAGTTCTTC.

In its sample, this clonotype was seen a few times. The chain joins TRBV20-1 to TRBJ2-5; possible D gene TRBD1, 6 bases. Germline values: CDR1 DFQATT, CDR2 SNEGSKA (reference sequence). The length of the CDR3 is 15 residues. V was trimmed by 6 bases and J by 7 bases, leaving 24 bases between them. In DNA form, the CDR3 reads TGCAGTGCCGTAGACACGGCTACCCAAGGGGGGACCCAGTACTTC. The encoded protein is CSAVDTATQGGTQYF.

In its sample, this clonotype was seen a few times. The rearrangement links TRBV10-3 to TRBJ2-7; 7 bases are a match to TRBD2. This CDR3 contains 14 residues. Losses at the gene ends were 5 bases for V and 0 bases for J; bases not matched to a gene: 4. Germline CDR1 is ENHRY and CDR2 is SYGVKD. CDR3 DNA: TGTGCCATCAGTAAGCGGGGTAGCTCCTACGAGCAGTACTTC. Protein sequence: CAISKRGSSYEQYF.

This clonotype has only a few counts. The chain recombines TRBV5-1 with TRBJ2-1; weak D call: TRBD2 (6 bases). CDR3 length equals 17 residues. CDR1 and CDR2 (germline): SGHRS, YFSETQ. V lost 5 bases and J 5 bases, leaving 23 bases between the germline ends. CDR3 in amino acids: CASSAPPPGRTNNEQFF. The CDR3 DNA is TGCGCCAGCAGTGCGCCCCCTCCGGGACGGACTAACAATGAGCAGTTCTTC.

This chain joins TRBV11-3 and TRBJ2-3, with D perhaps TRBD1 (7 bases). Trimming pared 5 bases from V and 4 bases from J, leaving 16 bases between. The CDR3 length is 15 residues. CDR1 is SGHNT, CDR2 YENEEA, per germline. The CDR3 spells CASSAQGGNSDTQYF. In DNA form, the CDR3 reads TGTGCCAGCAGCGCCCAGGGGGGTAATTCAGATACGCAGTATTTT.

This clonotype was seen a handful of times. The chain has TRBV7-9 and TRBJ2-1, with 9 bases lining up with TRBD1. This CDR3 has 15 residues. Germline V gene data show CDR1 as SEHNR and CDR2 as FQNEAQ (reference sequence). J gave up 5 bases and V 5 bases, and 7 bases lay outside the gene matches. CDR3 amino acids: CASSIAGQGDNEQFF. CDR3 nucleotide sequence: TGTGCCAGCAGCATTGCGGGACAGGGCGACAATGAGCAGTTCTTC.

This clonotype was found once. The chain employs TRBV24-1 and TRBJ1-2, with 8 positions matching TRBD1. From germline, CDR1 is KGHDR and CDR2 SFDVKD. The CDR3 spans 14 residues. V dropped 4 bases and J dropped 7; count of bases not matched to a gene: 7. The CDR3 nucleotides read TGTGCCACCAGTGAAGGACAGGGAGGAAGTGGCTACACCTTC. Translated, it gives CATSEGQGGSGYTF.

This clonotype was detected a few times. The genes are TRBV20-1 and TRBJ2-7; 15 bases fit TRBD2. CDR1 is DFQATT and CDR2 is SNEGSKA in the germline V gene (reference sequence). This CDR3 spans 14 amino acids. V dropped 6 bases and J dropped 3; count of bases not matched to a gene: 3. The CDR3: CSALGLAGGYEQYF. CDR3 sequence (DNA): TGCAGTGCCCTGGGACTAGCGGGGGGCTACGAGCAGTACTTC.

V gene TRBV11-3 combines with J gene TRBJ2-1, with 12 nucleotides matching TRBD1. Germline values: CDR1 SGHNT, CDR2 YENEEA. The CDR3 length is 15 residues. V gave up 5 bases and J gave up 6 bases; unmatched junction bases: 5. CDR3 in DNA: TGTGCCAGCAGCCAGGGACAGGGGGCGAGCAATGAGCAGTTCTTC. Amino acid sequence: CASSQGQGASNEQFF.

The chain has TRBV7-9 and TRBJ2-1; 10 positions match TRBD2. Trimming at V came to 6 bases and at J to 4 bases, leaving 9 bases not matched to a gene. The CDR3 extends over 16 amino acids. The germline gives CDR1 SEHNR, CDR2 FQNEAQ (reference sequence). In DNA form, the CDR3 reads TGTGCCAGCAGTTATCGTAGCGGGAGGACTTACAATGAGCAGTTCTTC. This gives the protein CASSYRSGRTYNEQFF.

The gene calls are TRBV24-1 and TRBJ2-5; D remains ambiguous. CDR1 KGHDR and CDR2 SFDVKD come from the germline V gene. The CDR3 covers 12 residues. V dropped 3 bases and J dropped 4 bases, with 5 bases sitting between them. The CDR3 DNA reads TGTGCCACCAGTGATCCTAGAGAGACCCAGTACTTC. This translates into CATSDPRETQYF.

The chain uses TRBV5-1 and TRBJ2-7, with 8 positions matching TRBD1. The junction had 7 bases not matched to a gene; V was cut back by 1 base and J by 4 bases. In germline, CDR1 is SGHRS, CDR2 YFSETQ. This CDR3 is built from 15 residues. CDR3 in DNA: TGCGCCAGCAGCTTGTATGGGACAGGAGCATACGAGCAGTACTTC. It translates to CASSLYGTGAYEQYF.